This T cell receptor beta chain appears in the sequencing data of a study of blood T cell repertoires in COVID-19. Overall study: In each case, the material was cDNA or gDNA derived from T cells, B-cell-depleted T cells, or PBMCs.

Sequencing was performed with immunoSEQ multiplex PCR; in TCRdb, only in-frame clones are kept and a portion is missing. Of 220,000 or so clones listed, 90% are singletons. Each participant's cohort was designated according to participant-reported clinical history. The V end was cut by 7 bases, the J end by 7 bases, with 14 bases between. This CDR3 is 13 amino acids long. CDR1 SQVTM and CDR2 ANQGSEA come from the germline V gene. Material for sequencing was PBMCs or T cells enriched from blood (not recorded which). The clonotype was recovered from a man aged 50 or older who had been exposed to COVID-19. This chain connects TRBV29-1 to TRBJ1-6, with D tentatively TRBD1 (5 bases). The CDR3 protein is CSGSRGENSPLHF. The CDR3 DNA is TGCAGCGGTTCGCGGGGGGAGAATTCACCCCTCCACTTT.